This record concerns one T cell receptor (beta chain) sequence. These data are taken from a study of shared clonotypes between healthy human individuals. Study at large: The study used three CD4 naive, three CD4 memory, two CD8 naive and one CD8 memory plate per donor.

Germline CDR1 and CDR2: ENHRY and SYGVKD. The CDR3 is 15 residues long. Trimming pared 0 bases from V and 4 bases from J, leaving 10 bases between. Data came from immunoSEQ multiplex PCR; TCRdb stores just in-frame clones and leaves some out. Here the sample spans roughly 770,000 clones, just over 95% being singletons. Naive CD8 isolation took CD45RO-negative cells positively selected for CCR7 and excluded terminally differentiated effector memory CD45RA+ cells. The receptor comes from a man between 25 and 39 years old in good health. The chain links TRBV10-3 to TRBJ1-5; D gene ambiguous. Sequencing was performed on naive CD8+ T cells sorted from blood. CDR3 nucleotide sequence: TGTGCCATCAGTGAGTCACCAACGGTGAATCAGCCCCAGCATTTT. Its translation: CAISESPTVNQPQHF.